This T cell receptor (beta chain) was sequenced during a study of shared clonotypes between healthy human individuals. Study context: Per donor, CD8 memory used one plate, CD8 naive used two, CD4 memory used three and CD4 naive used three.

Trimming cost V 2 bases and J 1 base, with 6 bases left between them. Germline lookup yields CDR1 MNHEY and CDR2 SVGAGI. This CDR3 contains 15 residues. CD45RO negativity and positive selection for CCR7 defined naive CD8 cells, a population that excluded terminally differentiated effector memory CD45RA+ cells. Here immunoSEQ multiplex PCR was the method, and the copy in TCRdb shows in-frame clones only, minus some. The data contain about 2 million clones, around 96% of them singletons. This sequence originates from a man between 18 and 35 years old in good health. The source material was naive CD8+ T cells sorted from blood. This chain links TRBV6-5 with TRBJ2-6; D is unresolved. The CDR3 region is CASSYSFSGANVLTF. DNA for the CDR3: TGTGCCAGCAGTTACAGTTTTTCTGGGGCCAACGTCCTGACTTTC.